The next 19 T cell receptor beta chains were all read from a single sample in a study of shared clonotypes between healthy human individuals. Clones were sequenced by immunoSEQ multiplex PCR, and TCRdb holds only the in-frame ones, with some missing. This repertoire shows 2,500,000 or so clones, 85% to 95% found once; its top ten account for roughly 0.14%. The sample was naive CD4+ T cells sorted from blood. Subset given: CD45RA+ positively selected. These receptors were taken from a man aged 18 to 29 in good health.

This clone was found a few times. CDR3: CASRTGEGNTEAFF. The DNA of the CDR3 is TGTGCCAGCAGGACAGGGGAGGGGAACACTGAAGCTTTCTTT. This chain uses TRBV6-1 with TRBJ1-1, with TRBD1 matching over 8 bases. The CDR3 runs to 14 residues. Germline lookup yields CDR1 MNHNS and CDR2 SASEGT. After removal of 6 bases from V and 1 base from J, the junction contained 4 bases not matched to a gene.

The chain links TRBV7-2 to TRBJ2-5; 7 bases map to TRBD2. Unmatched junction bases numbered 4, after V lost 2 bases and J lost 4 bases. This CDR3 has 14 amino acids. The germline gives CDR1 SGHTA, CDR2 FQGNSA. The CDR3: CASSLKGRGETQYF. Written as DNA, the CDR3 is TGTGCCAGCAGCTTAAAAGGGAGGGGAGAGACCCAGTACTTC.

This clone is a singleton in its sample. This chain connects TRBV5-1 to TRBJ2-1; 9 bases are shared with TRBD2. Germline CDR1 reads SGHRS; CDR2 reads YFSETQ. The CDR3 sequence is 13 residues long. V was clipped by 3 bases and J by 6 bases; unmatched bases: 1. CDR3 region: CASSSTSGNEQFF. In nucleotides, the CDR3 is TGCGCCAGCAGCTCGACTAGCGGCAATGAGCAGTTCTTC.

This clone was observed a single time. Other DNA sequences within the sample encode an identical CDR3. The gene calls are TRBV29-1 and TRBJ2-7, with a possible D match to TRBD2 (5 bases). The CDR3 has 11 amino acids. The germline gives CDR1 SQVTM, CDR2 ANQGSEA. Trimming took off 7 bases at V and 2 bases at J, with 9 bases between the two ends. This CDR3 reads CSAGGAYEQYF. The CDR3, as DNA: TGCAGCGCCGGAGGCGCCTACGAGCAGTACTTC.

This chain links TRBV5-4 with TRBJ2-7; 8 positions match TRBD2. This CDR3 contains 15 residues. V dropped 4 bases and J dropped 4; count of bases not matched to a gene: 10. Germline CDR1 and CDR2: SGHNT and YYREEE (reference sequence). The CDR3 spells CASSPPGGETYEQYF. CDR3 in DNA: TGTGCCAGCAGCCCCCCCGGGGGGGAAACGTACGAGCAGTACTTC.

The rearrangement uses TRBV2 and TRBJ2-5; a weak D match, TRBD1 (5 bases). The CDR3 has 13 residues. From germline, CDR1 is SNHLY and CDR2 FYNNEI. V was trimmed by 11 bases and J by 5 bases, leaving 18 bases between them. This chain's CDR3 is CAGQSEYGETQYF. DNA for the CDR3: TGTGCCGGACAATCAGAATATGGGGAGACCCAGTACTTC.

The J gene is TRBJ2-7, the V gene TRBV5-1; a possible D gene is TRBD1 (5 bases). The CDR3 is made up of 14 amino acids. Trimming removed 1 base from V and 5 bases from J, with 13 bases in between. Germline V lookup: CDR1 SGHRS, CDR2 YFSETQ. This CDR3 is CASSLYQGTHEQYF. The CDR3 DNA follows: TGCGCCAGCAGCTTGTATCAGGGCACCCACGAGCAGTACTTC.

CDR3 protein: CASSVAGGRADTQYF. CDR3 DNA: TGTGCCAGCAGCGTAGCGGGGGGGCGGGCAGATACGCAGTATTTT. The J gene is TRBJ2-3, the V gene TRBV5-6; 11 nucleotides align to TRBD2. CDR3 size: 15 residues. V was clipped by 4 bases and J by 4 bases; unmatched bases: 5. Looked up from germline, CDR1 is SGHDT and CDR2 is YYEEEE. Full variable domain (missing parts from reference TRBV5-6 and TRBJ2-3): DAGVTQSPTHLIKTRGQQVTLRCSPKSGHDTVSWYQQALGQGPQFIFQYYEEEERQRGNFPDRFSGHQFPNYSSELNVNALLLGDSALYLCASSVAGGRADTQYFGPGTRLTVL.

The CDR3 spells CAISESNTSGYEQYF. The CDR3 bases are TGTGCCATCAGTGAGTCGAATACTAGCGGCTACGAGCAGTACTTC. The chain couples TRBV10-3 to TRBJ2-7; 8 bases fit TRBD2. Trimming took 0 bases from V and 3 from J; bases not matched to a gene: 4. Germline loops: CDR1 ENHRY, CDR2 SYGVKD. This CDR3 has 15 amino acids.

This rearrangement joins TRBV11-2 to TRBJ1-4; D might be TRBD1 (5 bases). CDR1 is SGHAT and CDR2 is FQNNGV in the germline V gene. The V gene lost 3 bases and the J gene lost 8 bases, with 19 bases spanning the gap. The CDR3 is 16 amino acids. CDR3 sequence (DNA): TGTGCCAGCAGCTTGGGAGACAGCCCTCTCTGGGAAAAACTGTTTTTT. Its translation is CASSLGDSPLWEKLFF.

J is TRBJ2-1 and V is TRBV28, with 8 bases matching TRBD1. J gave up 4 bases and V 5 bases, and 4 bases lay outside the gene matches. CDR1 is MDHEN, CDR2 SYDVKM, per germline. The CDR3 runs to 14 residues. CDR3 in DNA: TGTGCCAGCAGTGGGGACAGGTCTTACAATGAGCAGTTCTTC. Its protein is CASSGDRSYNEQFF.

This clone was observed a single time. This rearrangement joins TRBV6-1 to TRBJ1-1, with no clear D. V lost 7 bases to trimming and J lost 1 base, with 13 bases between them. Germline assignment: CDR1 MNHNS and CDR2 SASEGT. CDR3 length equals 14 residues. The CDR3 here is CASIAGLKNTEAFF. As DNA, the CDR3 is TGTGCCAGCATTGCCGGGCTTAAGAACACTGAAGCTTTCTTT.

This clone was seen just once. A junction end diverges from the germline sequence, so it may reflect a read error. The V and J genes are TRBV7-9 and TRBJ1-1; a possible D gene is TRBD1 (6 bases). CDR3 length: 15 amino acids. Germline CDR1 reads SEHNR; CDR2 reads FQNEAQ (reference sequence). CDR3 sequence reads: CASTLGGQTNTEAFF. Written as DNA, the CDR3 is TGTGCCAGCACCTTAGGGGGGCAGACTAACACTGAAGCTTTCTTT.

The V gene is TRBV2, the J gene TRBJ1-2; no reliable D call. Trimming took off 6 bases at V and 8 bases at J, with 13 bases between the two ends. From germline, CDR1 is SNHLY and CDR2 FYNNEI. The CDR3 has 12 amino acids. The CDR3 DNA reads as TGTGCCAGCAGCGGCCAGGTTGGGGGCTACACCTTC. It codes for CASSGQVGGYTF.

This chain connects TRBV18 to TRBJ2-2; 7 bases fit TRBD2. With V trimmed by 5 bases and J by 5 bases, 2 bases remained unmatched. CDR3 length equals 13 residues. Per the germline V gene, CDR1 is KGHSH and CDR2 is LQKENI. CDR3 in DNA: TGTGCCAGCTCAACCGGGAGGACCGGGGAGCTGTTTTTT. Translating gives CASSTGRTGELFF.

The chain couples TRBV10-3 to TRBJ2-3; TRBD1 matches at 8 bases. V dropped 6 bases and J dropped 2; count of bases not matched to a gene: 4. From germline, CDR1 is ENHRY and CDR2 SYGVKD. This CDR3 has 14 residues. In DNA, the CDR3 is TGTGCCATCAGCCAGGGGGCGGACACAGATACGCAGTATTTT. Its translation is CAISQGADTDTQYF.

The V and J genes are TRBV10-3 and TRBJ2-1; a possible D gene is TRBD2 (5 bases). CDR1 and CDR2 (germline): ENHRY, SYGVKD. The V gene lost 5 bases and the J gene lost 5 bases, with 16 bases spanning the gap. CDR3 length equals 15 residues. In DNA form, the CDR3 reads TGTGCCATCAGTCCAAGCGGCACCACTAACAATGAGCAGTTCTTC. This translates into CAISPSGTTNNEQFF.

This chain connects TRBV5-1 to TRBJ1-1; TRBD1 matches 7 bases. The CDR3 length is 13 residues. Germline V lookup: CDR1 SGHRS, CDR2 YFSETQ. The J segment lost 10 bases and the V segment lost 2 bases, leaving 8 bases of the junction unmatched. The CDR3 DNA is TGCGCCAGCAGCTTAGGGGGCGCCGAGGGAGCTTTCTTT. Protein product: CASSLGGAEGAFF.

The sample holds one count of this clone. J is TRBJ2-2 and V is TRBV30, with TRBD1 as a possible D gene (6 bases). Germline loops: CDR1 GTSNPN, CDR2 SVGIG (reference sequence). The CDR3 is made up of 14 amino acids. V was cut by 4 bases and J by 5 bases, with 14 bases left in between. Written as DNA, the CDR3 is TGTGCCTGGACCCGGACAGCCCCAACCGGGGAGCTGTTTTTT. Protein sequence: CAWTRTAPTGELFF.